The 25 T cell receptor beta chains in this list originate from one sample, sequenced in a study of Graves' ophthalmopathy and Graves' hyperthyroidism. RNA transcripts provided the template for amplifying TCR beta CDR3 regions. The authors performed first-round RT-PCR with HTBI primers and then a second-round multiplex PCR. Each CDR3 protein is one row after TCRdb ran MiXCR on the multiplex PCR reads. The sample consists of 900,000 to 1,200,000 distinct CDR3 sequences, roughly two fifths of them appearing once. Sample: peripheral blood or thyroid tissue (not recorded which). These receptor sequences come from an adult man with Graves' hyperthyroidism.

This clonotype has a count of ten or more. The V gene is TRBV7-2, the J gene TRBJ2-5, with D perhaps matching TRBD1 (6 bases). V was clipped by 6 bases and J by 5 bases, with 19 bases between them. CDR3 length: 15 amino acids. The germline gives CDR1 SGHTA, CDR2 FQGNSA. The CDR3 DNA is TGTGCCAGCAGAGCAACTCAGGGGCCGCATGAGACCCAGTACTTC. Its translation is CASRATQGPHETQYF.

CDR3 sequence: CASRKDQNRGRFGGYTF. As DNA, the CDR3 is TGTGCCAGCAGAAAGGACCAGAACAGGGGGCGCTTCGGTGGCTACACCTTC. The genes are TRBV10-3 and TRBJ1-2; 9 bases map to TRBD1. CDR1 is ENHRY, CDR2 SYGVKD, per germline. The CDR3 loop spans 17 amino acids. The V gene end was trimmed by 10 bases and the J gene end by 7 bases; junction bases not matched to a gene: 22.

Only a few counts were recorded for this clonotype. A junction boundary mismatches the germline segment, possibly from a read error. The chain is built from TRBV7-4 and TRBJ2-7, with D unclear. The CDR3 has 12 residues. The V gene's germline CDR1 is SGHVT and CDR2 SQSDAQ. The CDR3 sequence is CASSLVVDSAGF. CDR3 DNA sequence: TGTGCCAGCAGCTTGGTAGTGGATAGTGCCGGGTTC. The full variable domain, its missing parts supplied by reference TRBV7-4 and TRBJ2-7, is GAGVSQSPRYKVAKRGRDVALRCDSISGHVTLYWYRQTLGQGSEVLTYSQSDAQRDKSGRPSGRFSAERPERSVSTLKIQRTEQGDSAVYLCASSLVVDSAGFGPGTRLTVT.

A word on this clonotype: This could be a read error, since a much larger clone is one nucleotide away. The V call is TRBV9, the J call TRBJ2-7; TRBD1 or TRBD2 may be the D gene (5 bases each). Per the germline V gene, CDR1 is SGDLS and CDR2 is YYNGEE. This CDR3 has 14 residues. Trimming shortened V by 3 bases and J by 2 bases, and 12 bases separated the two germline ends. The CDR3: CASSDGAVTYEQYF. As DNA, the CDR3 is TGTGCCAGCAGCGACGGGGCAGTCACCTACGAGCAGTACTTC.

This clonotype was detected ten times or more. The chain recombines TRBV7-8 with TRBJ1-2, with 7 bases identical to TRBD1. CDR3 length: 15 residues. V trimming: 1 base; J trimming: 7 bases; junction bases outside the gene matches: 9. The V gene's germline CDR1 is SGHVS and CDR2 FQNEAQ. CDR3 loop: CASSLVQTGIGGYTF. CDR3 DNA: TGTGCCAGCAGCTTAGTGCAGACAGGGATCGGTGGCTACACCTTC.

This clonotype was picked up many times. As DNA, the CDR3 is TGCGCCAGCAGCTTAGGGGGGCCGGATCATGGCTACACCTTC. It translates to CASSLGGPDHGYTF. The J gene is TRBJ1-2, the V gene TRBV5-1; possible D gene TRBD1, 6 bases. Germline values: CDR1 SGHRS, CDR2 YFSETQ. The V and J ends lost 2 bases and 6 bases respectively, with 14 bases between them. The CDR3 loop spans 14 amino acids.

In its sample, this clonotype was seen once. V usage is TRBV24-1 and J usage is TRBJ1-5; 9 nucleotides align to TRBD1. CDR3 length equals 17 residues. Germline CDR1 KGHDR, CDR2 SFDVKD. Germline trimming cut 4 bases from V and 1 base from J; bases unmatched to any gene: 7. CDR3 protein: CATSDAGQGWSNQPQHF. CDR3 in DNA: TGTGCCACCAGTGACGCTGGACAGGGGTGGAGCAATCAGCCCCAGCATTTT.

This clonotype has more than one count but fewer than ten. One junction end does not reproduce the germline sequence, and a read error may be involved. The J gene is TRBJ1-5, the V gene TRBV7-8; tentatively, D is TRBD1 (5 bases). The CDR3 length is 17 residues. Germline V gene data show CDR1 as SGHVS and CDR2 as FQNEAQ. The CDR3: CASSSRQGGVSSQPQHF. The CDR3 DNA is TGTGCCAGCAGCTCCCGGCAGGGTGGGGTTAGCAGTCAGCCCCAGCATTTT.

This clonotype showed up just a few times. The genes are TRBV7-9 and TRBJ1-6, with D tentatively TRBD1 (6 bases). V shed 5 bases and J shed 7 bases, with 15 bases lying between them. This CDR3 has 15 amino acids. Germline V CDR1 and CDR2: SEHNR, FQNEAQ (reference sequence). DNA of the CDR3: TGTGCCAGCAGCAACACGCAGGGGAGAAATTCACCCCTCCACTTT. Its translation is CASSNTQGRNSPLHF.

CDR3: CASSGDGAGNQPQHF. The DNA for the CDR3 is TGTGCCAGCAGTGGAGACGGCGCCGGCAATCAGCCCCAGCATTTT. This sequence joins TRBV7-8 and TRBJ1-5; no reliable D call. The CDR3 is made up of 15 amino acids. Germline V gene lookup returns CDR1 SGHVS and CDR2 FQNEAQ. V was trimmed by 6 bases and J by 2 bases, leaving 14 bases between them.

The chain combines TRBV12-3 or TRBV12-4 with TRBJ1-1; D not certain. The CDR3 covers 14 residues. V was cut by 1 base and J by 3 bases, with 9 bases left in between. DNA for the CDR3: TGTGCCAGCAGTTTAGTAGAACAGTACACTGAAGCTTTCTTT. Protein sequence: CASSLVEQYTEAFF.

The rearrangement joins TRBV25-1 to TRBJ1-4; no clear D. The CDR3 runs 15 residues. The V and J ends lost 8 bases and 0 bases respectively, with 13 bases between them. Germline V gives CDR1 MGHDK, CDR2 SYGVNS. As DNA, the CDR3 is TGTGCCAGCTCACCCGTGATTGCAACTAATGAAAAACTGTTTTTT. Its protein is CASSPVIATNEKLFF.

This clonotype has only a few counts. This clone may be a read error of a much larger clone one base away. The chain couples TRBV7-9 to TRBJ2-5; 8 bases line up with TRBD2. CDR3 length: 14 residues. The V gene's germline CDR1 is SEHNR and CDR2 FQNEAQ (reference sequence). This CDR3 reads CVSSGGGIQETQYF. The CDR3 coding sequence is TGTGTCAGCAGTGGCGGGGGGATCCAAGAGACCCAGTACTTC.

This clonotype was seen once. Being one base from a much bigger clone, this may be a read error. V usage is TRBV12-3 or TRBV12-4 and J usage is TRBJ1-1; unclear D gene. V shed 5 bases and J shed 2 bases, with 12 bases lying between them. The CDR3 sequence is 14 residues long. CDR3 sequence: CASSNDGPNTEAFF. The CDR3 DNA follows: TGTGCCAGCAGTAACGACGGGCCAAACACTGAAGCTTTCTTT.

Details on this clonotype: The junction differs from germline at one of its ends, possibly a read error. V is TRBV10-3 and J is TRBJ1-2, with 7 bases matching TRBD1. Germline-derived CDR1 and CDR2 are ENHRY and SYGVKD. This CDR3 is 13 amino acids long. CDR3 amino acids: CASSETLTGVHTF. In nucleotides, the CDR3 is TGTGCCAGCAGTGAAACCCTCACAGGGGTACACACCTTC.

Many counts were recorded for this clonotype. This chain links TRBV5-6 with TRBJ2-5; D unresolved. CDR1 SGHDT and CDR2 YYEEEE come from the germline V gene. CDR3 length equals 13 residues. V lost 7 bases to trimming and J lost 2 bases, with 12 bases between them. CDR3 bases: TGTGCCAGCCGGAGTGGCGGTCAAGAGACCCAGTACTTC. Its protein product is CASRSGGQETQYF.

Only a few counts were recorded for this clonotype. This chain links TRBV27 with TRBJ1-1; D is possibly TRBD1 (5 bases). This CDR3 region has 17 residues. V lost 3 bases, J lost 0 bases, and 17 bases lay in between. The germline V gene has CDR1 MNHEY and CDR2 SMNVEV (reference sequence). CDR3 protein: CASSFGGGSDMNTEAFF. Written as DNA, the CDR3 is TGTGCCAGCAGTTTCGGGGGAGGTTCAGACATGAACACTGAAGCTTTCTTT.

The V call is TRBV10-3, the J call TRBJ2-5; TRBD2 might be the D (6 bases). The germline V and J ends were trimmed by 10 bases and 4 bases, with 16 bases remaining between them. This CDR3 has 13 residues. Germline values: CDR1 ENHRY, CDR2 SYGVKD. The CDR3 region is CASRASVTETQYF. The CDR3 DNA follows: TGTGCCAGCAGGGCTAGCGTTACAGAGACCCAGTACTTC.

This clonotype was seen at least ten times. This chain joins TRBV10-3 and TRBJ1-2; 10 bases match TRBD1. Per germline, CDR1 ENHRY and CDR2 SYGVKD. The V gene end was trimmed by 7 bases and the J gene end by 5 bases; junction bases not matched to a gene: 4. The CDR3 contains 13 residues. The chain's CDR3 is CAIKGQGGYGYTF. Here the CDR3 DNA reads TGTGCCATCAAAGGACAGGGGGGTTATGGCTACACCTTC.

This sequence joins TRBV2 and TRBJ1-3; the D is unclear. This CDR3 region has 14 residues. CDR1 and CDR2 (germline): SNHLY, FYNNEI. Deletions cut 7 bases from V and 0 bases from J, with 10 bases between. Here the CDR3 DNA reads TGTGCCAGCACCGGACGCGCCTCTGGAAACACCATATATTTT. It is translated as CASTGRASGNTIYF. Looking up the rest from reference TRBV2 and TRBJ1-3 gives the full variable domain: EPEVTQTPSHQVTQMGQEVILRCVPISNHLYFYWYRQILGQKVEFLVSFYNNEISEKSEIFDDQFSVERPDGSNFTLKIRSTKLEDSAMYFCASTGRASGNTIYFGEGSWLTVV.

This clonotype was seen repeatedly, ten times or more. V usage is TRBV7-8 and J usage is TRBJ1-2; 7 bases match TRBD1. This CDR3 is 15 amino acids long. Trimming cost V 5 bases and J 4 bases; bases outside gene matches: 10. Germline loops: CDR1 SGHVS, CDR2 FQNEAQ. Here the CDR3 reads CASSPVGGGVYGYTF. The CDR3 region has the DNA TGTGCCAGCAGCCCCGTCGGAGGGGGCGTCTATGGCTACACCTTC.

This clonotype was seen at least ten times. This rearrangement joins TRBV29-1 to TRBJ2-7; TRBD2 might be the D (6 bases). Germline CDR1 is SQVTM and CDR2 is ANQGSEA. This CDR3 has 11 residues. Trimming stripped 8 bases from V and 4 bases from J, with 12 bases between. CDR3 protein: CSLKEGYEQYF. Written as DNA, the CDR3 is TGCAGCCTGAAGGAGGGGTACGAGCAGTACTTC.

The table lists this clonotype with many counts. V gene TRBV20-1 combines with J gene TRBJ2-5; perhaps TRBD1 as D (5 bases). The ends were cut back, 4 bases at V and 2 bases at J, with 14 bases in the middle. This CDR3 has 14 residues. CDR1 is DFQATT and CDR2 is SNEGSKA in the germline V gene (reference sequence). The CDR3 region is CSATKLDRQETQYF. The CDR3 region has the DNA TGCAGTGCTACCAAACTTGACAGACAAGAGACCCAGTACTTC.

This clonotype was detected a few times. The V gene is TRBV10-3, the J gene TRBJ1-5; weak D call: TRBD1 (5 bases). V was shortened by 10 bases and J by 2 bases, with 18 bases between the two germline ends. The CDR3 runs 15 residues. Germline V gene lookup returns CDR1 ENHRY and CDR2 SYGVKD. CDR3: CASRQPGPGNQPQHF. CDR3 in DNA: TGTGCCAGCAGACAACCGGGACCGGGCAATCAGCCCCAGCATTTT.

About this clonotype: The conserved phenylalanine or tryptophan is not found at the CDR3 terminus, so this likely reflects a read error. The V gene is TRBV20-1, the J gene TRBJ2-5; possibly TRBD2 for D (6 bases). V was trimmed by 3 bases and J by 4 bases, leaving 12 bases between them. CDR1 and CDR2 from the germline V gene are DFQATT and SNEGSKA (reference sequence). The CDR3 extends over 13 amino acids. The CDR3 here is CSARGRGGETQYL. In DNA, the CDR3 is TGCAGTGCTAGGGGGCGGGGTGGAGAGACCCAGTACCTC.